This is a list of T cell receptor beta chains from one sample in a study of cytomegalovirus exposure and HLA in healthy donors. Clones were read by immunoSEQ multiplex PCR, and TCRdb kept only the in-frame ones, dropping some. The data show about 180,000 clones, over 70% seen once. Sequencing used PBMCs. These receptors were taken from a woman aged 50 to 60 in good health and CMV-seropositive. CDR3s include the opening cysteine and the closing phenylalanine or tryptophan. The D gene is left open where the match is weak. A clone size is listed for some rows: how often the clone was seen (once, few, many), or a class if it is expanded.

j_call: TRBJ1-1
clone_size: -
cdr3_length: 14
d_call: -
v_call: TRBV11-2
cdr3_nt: TGTGCCAGCAGCTTAGAAAGGTGGGCCACTGAAGCTTTCTTT
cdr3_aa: CASSLERWATEAFF

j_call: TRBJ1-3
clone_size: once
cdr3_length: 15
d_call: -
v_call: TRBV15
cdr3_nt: TGTGCCACCAGCATAAGGGGTGATCCTGGAAACACCATATATTTT
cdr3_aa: CATSIRGDPGNTIYF

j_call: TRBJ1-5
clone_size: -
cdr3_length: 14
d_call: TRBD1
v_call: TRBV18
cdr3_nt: TGTGCCAGCTCACGGGACAGTGAGAATCAGCCCCAGCATTTT
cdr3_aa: CASSRDSENQPQHF

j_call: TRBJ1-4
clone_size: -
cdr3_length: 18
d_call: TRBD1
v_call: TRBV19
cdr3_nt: TGTGCCAGTAGTATAATAGGGACAGCCTTTGCAACTAATGAAAAACTGTTTTTT
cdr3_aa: CASSIIGTAFATNEKLFF

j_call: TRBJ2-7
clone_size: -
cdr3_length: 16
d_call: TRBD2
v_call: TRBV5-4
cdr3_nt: TGTGCCAGCAGCTTGGGCGGACTAGCGGGTACCTACGAGCAGTACTTC
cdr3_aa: CASSLGGLAGTYEQYF

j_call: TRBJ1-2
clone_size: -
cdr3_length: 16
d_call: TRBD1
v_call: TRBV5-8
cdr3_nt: TGTGCCAGCAGCCTTAGCCCAGGGGGTGTTAACTATGGCTACACCTTC
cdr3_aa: CASSLSPGGVNYGYTF

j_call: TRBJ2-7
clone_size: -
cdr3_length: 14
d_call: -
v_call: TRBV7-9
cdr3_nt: TGTGCCACCGGTGTTAGCGCTGGGTCCTACGAGCAGTACTTC
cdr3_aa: CATGVSAGSYEQYF

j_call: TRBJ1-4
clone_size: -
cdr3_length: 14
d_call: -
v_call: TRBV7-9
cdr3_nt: TGTGCCAGCAGCCCCGACAGAGCGAATGAAAAACTGTTTTTT
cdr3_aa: CASSPDRANEKLFF

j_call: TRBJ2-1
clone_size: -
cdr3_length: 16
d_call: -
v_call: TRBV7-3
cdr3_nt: TGTGCCAGCAGCTTAAATAGTGGGAGCTCCTACAATGAGCAGTTCTTC
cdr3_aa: CASSLNSGSSYNEQFF

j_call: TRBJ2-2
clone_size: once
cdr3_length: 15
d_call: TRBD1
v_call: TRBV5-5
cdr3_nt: TGTGCCAGCAGCTCCGGACAGGTTTACACCGGGGAGCTGTTTTTT
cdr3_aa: CASSSGQVYTGELFF

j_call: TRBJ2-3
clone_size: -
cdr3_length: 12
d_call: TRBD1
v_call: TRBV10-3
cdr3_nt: TGTGCCATCAGTGACCCGGACAGGGGACAAACTTTT
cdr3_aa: CAISDPDRGQTF

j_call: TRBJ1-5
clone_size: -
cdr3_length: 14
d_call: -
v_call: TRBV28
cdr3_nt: TGTGCCAGCAGTTTCTACAGGATCAATCAGCCCCAGCATTTT
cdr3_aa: CASSFYRINQPQHF

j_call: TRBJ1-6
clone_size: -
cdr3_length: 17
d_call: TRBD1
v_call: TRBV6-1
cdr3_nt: TGTGCCAGCAGTGCTCAGACAGGGAGCTTTTATAATTCACCCCTCCACTTT
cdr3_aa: CASSAQTGSFYNSPLHF

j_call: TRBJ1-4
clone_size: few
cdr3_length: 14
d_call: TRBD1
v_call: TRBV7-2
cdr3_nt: TGTGCCAGCAGCACCAGGGGGACTAATGAAAAACTGTTTTTT
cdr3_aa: CASSTRGTNEKLFF

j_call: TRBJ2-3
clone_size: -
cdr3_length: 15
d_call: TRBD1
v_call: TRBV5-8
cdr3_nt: TGTGCCAGCAGCCTAACAGGGGCCAGCACAGATACGCAGTATTTT
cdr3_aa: CASSLTGASTDTQYF

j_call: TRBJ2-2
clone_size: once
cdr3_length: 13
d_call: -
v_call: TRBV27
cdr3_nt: TGTGCCAGCAGTTTCGGGTCGGGTGGGGAGCTGTTTTTT
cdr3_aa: CASSFGSGGELFF

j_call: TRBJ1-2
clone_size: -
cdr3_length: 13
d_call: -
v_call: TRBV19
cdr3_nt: TGTGCCAGTAGTATAGAAGGGCAGGGCGGCTACACCTTC
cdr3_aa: CASSIEGQGGYTF

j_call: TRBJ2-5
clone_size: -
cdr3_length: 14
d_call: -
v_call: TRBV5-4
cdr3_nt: TGTGCCAGCAGCCCCCGGGGAGGAGAGGAGACCCAGTACTTC
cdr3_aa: CASSPRGGEETQYF

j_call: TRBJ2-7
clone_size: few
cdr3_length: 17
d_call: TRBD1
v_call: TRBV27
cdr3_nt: TGTGCCAGCAGTTCGACCACCCCCGGGACAGGACCCTACGAGCAGTACTTC
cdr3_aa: CASSSTTPGTGPYEQYF

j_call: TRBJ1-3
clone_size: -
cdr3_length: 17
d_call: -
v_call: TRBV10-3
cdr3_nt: TGTGCCATCTCCGGGACACTTGAACCCCTTAGCGGAAACACCATATATTTT
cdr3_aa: CAISGTLEPLSGNTIYF

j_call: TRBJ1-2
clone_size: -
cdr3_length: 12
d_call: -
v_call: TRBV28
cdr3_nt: TGTGCCAGCAGTTCCTCTAGATATGGCTACACCTTC
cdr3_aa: CASSSSRYGYTF

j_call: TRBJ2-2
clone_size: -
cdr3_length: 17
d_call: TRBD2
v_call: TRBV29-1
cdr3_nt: TGCAGCGTTGAAAACCCGGGACTAGCGGGGAACACCGGGGAGCTGTTTTTT
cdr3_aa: CSVENPGLAGNTGELFF

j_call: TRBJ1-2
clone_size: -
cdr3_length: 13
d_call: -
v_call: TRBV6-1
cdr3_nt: TGTGCCAGCAGTGAAGGGGAGAACTATGGCTACACCTTC
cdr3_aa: CASSEGENYGYTF

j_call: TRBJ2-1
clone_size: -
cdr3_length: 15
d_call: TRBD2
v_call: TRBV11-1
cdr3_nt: TGTGCCAGCAGCTCGTCTGGCGGGAGTCCCGATGAGCAGTTCTTC
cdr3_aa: CASSSSGGSPDEQFF

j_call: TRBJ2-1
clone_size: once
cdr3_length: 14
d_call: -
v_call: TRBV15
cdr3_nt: TGTGCCACCAGTGAGGGATCAACCTACAATGAGCAGTTCTTC
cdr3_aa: CATSEGSTYNEQFF

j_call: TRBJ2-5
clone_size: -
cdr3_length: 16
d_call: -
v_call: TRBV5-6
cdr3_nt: TGTGCCAGCAGTTCTCTTTACCGGCGGGCCGAAGAGACCCAGTACTTC
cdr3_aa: CASSSLYRRAEETQYF

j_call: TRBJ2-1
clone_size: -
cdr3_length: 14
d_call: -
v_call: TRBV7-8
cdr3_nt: TGTGCCAGCAGCCCCCCCCGACAGAACAATGAGCAGTTCTTC
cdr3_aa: CASSPPRQNNEQFF

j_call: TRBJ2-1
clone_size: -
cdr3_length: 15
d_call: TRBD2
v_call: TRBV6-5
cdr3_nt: TGTGCCAGCAGTTACGGGCGGGGGGGGAACAATGAGCAGTTCTTC
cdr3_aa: CASSYGRGGNNEQFF

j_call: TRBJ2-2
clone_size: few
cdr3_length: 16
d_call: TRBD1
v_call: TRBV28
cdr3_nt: TGTGCCAGCAGTTTAGTCGGGACAGGAAACACCGGGGAGCTGTTTTTT
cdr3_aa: CASSLVGTGNTGELFF

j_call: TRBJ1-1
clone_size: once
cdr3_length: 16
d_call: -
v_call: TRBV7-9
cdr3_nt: TGTGCCAGCAGCCCCGGGGGGGGAGGCGTTGAAACTGAAGCTTTCTTT
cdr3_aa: CASSPGGGGVETEAFF

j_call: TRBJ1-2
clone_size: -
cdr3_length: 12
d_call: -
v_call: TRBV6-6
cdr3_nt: TGTGCCAGCAGCGGGACACTCTATGGCTACACCTTC
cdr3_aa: CASSGTLYGYTF

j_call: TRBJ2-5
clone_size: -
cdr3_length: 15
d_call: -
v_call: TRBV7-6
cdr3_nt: TGTGCCAGCAGCTTAAAGAGAGGGGGATATGAGACCCAGTACTTC
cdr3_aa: CASSLKRGGYETQYF

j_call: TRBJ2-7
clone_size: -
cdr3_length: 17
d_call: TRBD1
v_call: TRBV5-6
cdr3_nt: TGTGCCAGCAGCCGCTCATACCCGGGACAGGGGGTCTACGAGCAGTACTTC
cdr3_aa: CASSRSYPGQGVYEQYF

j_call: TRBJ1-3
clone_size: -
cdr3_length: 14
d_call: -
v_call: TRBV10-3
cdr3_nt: TGTGCCATTGGGTTACAGGGCTCTGGAAACACCATATATTTT
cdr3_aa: CAIGLQGSGNTIYF

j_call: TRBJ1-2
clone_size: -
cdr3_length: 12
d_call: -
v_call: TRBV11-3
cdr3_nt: TGTGCCAGCAGCTTAGATCTGCGGGGCTACACCTTC
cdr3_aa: CASSLDLRGYTF

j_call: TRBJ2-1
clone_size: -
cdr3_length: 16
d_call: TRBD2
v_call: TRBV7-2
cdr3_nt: TGTGCCAGCAGCTCAGGACTAGCGGGCAGGTACAATGAGCAGTTCTTC
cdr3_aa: CASSSGLAGRYNEQFF

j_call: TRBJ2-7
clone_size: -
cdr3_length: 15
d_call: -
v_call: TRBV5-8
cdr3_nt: TGTGCCAGCAGCGCCAGACAGGCCCCCTCCTACGAGCAGTACTTC
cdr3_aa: CASSARQAPSYEQYF

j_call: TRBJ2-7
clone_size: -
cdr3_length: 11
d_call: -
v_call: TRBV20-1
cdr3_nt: TGCAGTGCTTCGAGTTCCTACGAGCAGTACTTC
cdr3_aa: CSASSSYEQYF

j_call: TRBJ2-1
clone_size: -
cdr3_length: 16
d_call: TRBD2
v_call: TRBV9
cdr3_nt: TGTGCCAGCAGCGGGTCCCCCAGCGGGGGATACAATGAGCAGTTCTTC
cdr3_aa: CASSGSPSGGYNEQFF

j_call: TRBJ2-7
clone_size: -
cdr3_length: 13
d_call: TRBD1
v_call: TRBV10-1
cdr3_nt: TGCGCCAGCAGCGGACAGGGCACCTACGAGCAGTACTTC
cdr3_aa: CASSGQGTYEQYF

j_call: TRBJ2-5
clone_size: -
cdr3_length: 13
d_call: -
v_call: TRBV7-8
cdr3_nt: TGTGCCAGCAGCTTAGACAGACAAGAGACCCAGTACTTC
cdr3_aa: CASSLDRQETQYF

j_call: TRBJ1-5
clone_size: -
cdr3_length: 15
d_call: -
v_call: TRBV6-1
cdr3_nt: TGTGCCAGCCAAGGACAGTGGTATAGCAATCAGCCCCAGCATTTT
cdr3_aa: CASQGQWYSNQPQHF

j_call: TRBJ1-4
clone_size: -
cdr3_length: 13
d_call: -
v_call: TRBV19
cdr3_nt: TGTGCCAGTAGTATACAGGGAAATGAAAAACTGTTTTTT
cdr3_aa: CASSIQGNEKLFF

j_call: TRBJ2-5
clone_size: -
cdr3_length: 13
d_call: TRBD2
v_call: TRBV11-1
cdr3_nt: TGTGCCAGCATACCTAGCGGAGAAGAGACCCAGTACTTC
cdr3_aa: CASIPSGEETQYF

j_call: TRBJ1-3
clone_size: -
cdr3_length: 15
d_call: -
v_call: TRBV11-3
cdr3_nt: TGTGCCAGCAGCTTCGGGGTGAGCTCTGGAAACACCATATATTTT
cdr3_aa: CASSFGVSSGNTIYF

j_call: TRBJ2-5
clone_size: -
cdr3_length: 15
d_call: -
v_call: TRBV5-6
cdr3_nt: TGTGCCAGCAGCTTGGACGGGGGGCTGGGTGAGACCCAGTACTTC
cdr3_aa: CASSLDGGLGETQYF

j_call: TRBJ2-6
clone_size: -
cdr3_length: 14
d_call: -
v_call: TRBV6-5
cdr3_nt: TGTGCCAGCCAGGACAGCCCTGGGGCCAACGTCCTGACTTTC
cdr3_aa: CASQDSPGANVLTF

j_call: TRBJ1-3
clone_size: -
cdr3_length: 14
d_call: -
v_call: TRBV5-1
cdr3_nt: TGCGCCAGCAGGACAGATCCCCTTTCTAACACCATATATTTT
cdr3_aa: CASRTDPLSNTIYF

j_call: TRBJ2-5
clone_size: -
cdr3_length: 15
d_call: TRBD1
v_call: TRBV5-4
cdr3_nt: TGTGCCAGCAGCCGGGGGACAGGGGGCGAGCAGACCCAGTACTTC
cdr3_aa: CASSRGTGGEQTQYF

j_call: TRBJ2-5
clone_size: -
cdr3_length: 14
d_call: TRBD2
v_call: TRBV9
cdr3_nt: TGTGCCAGCAGCGGAAGGACTAGCGAGGAGACCCAGTACTTC
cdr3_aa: CASSGRTSEETQYF